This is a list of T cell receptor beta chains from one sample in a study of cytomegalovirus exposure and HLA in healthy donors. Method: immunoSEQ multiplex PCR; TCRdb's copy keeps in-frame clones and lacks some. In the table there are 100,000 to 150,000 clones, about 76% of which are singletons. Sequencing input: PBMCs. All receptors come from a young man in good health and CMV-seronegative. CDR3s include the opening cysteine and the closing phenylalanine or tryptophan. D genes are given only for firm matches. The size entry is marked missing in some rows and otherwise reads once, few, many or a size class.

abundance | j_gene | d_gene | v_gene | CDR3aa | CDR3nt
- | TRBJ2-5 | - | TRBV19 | CASSIVSSQETQYF | TGTGCCAGTAGTATAGTCTCCAGTCAAGAGACCCAGTACTTC
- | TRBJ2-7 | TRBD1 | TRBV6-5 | CASSDRGNPYEQYF | TGTGCCAGCAGCGACAGGGGAAACCCTTACGAGCAGTACTTC
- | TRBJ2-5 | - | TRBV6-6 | CASSYGVWETQYF | TGTGCCAGCAGTTACGGAGTGTGGGAGACCCAGTACTTC
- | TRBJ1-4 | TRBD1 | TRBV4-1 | CASSQDGGTGGEKLFF | TGCGCCAGCAGCCAAGATGGGGGGACAGGGGGAGAAAAACTGTTTTTT
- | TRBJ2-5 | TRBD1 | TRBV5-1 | CASSFRDRGFRETQYF | TGCGCCAGCAGCTTTCGGGACAGGGGATTTCGGGAGACCCAGTACTTC
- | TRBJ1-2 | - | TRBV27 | CASSLFPRDGPDYGYTF | TGTGCCAGCAGTTTATTTCCCAGGGATGGGCCCGACTATGGCTACACCTTC
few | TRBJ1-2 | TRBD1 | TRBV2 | CANSVGQGADGYTF | TGTGCCAACTCCGTCGGGCAGGGGGCGGATGGCTACACCTTC
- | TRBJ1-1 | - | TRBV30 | CAWRRQGRITEAFF | TGTGCCTGGAGGCGGCAGGGGCGAATCACTGAAGCTTTCTTT
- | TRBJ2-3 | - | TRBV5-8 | CASSLVAGLSTDTQYF | TGTGCCAGCAGCTTGGTGGCAGGCCTAAGCACAGATACGCAGTATTTT
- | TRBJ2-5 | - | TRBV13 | CASNIQVQETQYF | TGTGCCAGCAACATACAGGTTCAAGAGACCCAGTACTTC
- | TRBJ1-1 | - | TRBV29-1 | CSVYSMNTEAFF | TGCAGCGTTTATAGTATGAACACTGAAGCTTTCTTT
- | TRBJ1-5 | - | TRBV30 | CAWSIGNRQPQHF | TGTGCCTGGAGTATCGGGAACCGGCAGCCCCAGCATTTT
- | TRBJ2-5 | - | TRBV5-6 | CASSLAGLAYQYF | TGTGCCAGCAGCTTGGCGGGACTCGCTTACCAGTACTTC
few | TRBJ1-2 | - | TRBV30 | CAWGRGVGGYTF | TGTGCCTGGGGGAGGGGGGTCGGAGGCTACACCTTC
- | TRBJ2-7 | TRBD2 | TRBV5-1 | CASSLTSGYEQYF | TGCGCCAGCAGCTTGACTAGCGGCTACGAGCAGTACTTC
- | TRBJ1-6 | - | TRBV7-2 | CASRQDPGPRGSPLHF | TGTGCCAGCAGACAAGATCCGGGACCCAGGGGTTCACCCCTCCACTTT
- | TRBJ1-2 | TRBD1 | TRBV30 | CAWSGFRGLGYTF | TGTGCCTGGAGTGGTTTCAGGGGGCTAGGCTACACCTTC
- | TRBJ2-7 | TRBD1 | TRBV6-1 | CASRPRDRGREQYF | TGTGCCAGCAGGCCGAGGGACAGGGGGCGCGAGCAGTACTTC
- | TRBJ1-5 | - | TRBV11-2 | CASSLMRDQPQHF | TGTGCCAGCAGCTTAATGCGAGATCAGCCCCAGCATTTT
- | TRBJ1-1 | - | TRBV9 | CASSAEQRMNTEAFF | TGTGCCAGCAGCGCCGAACAGAGAATGAACACTGAAGCTTTCTTT
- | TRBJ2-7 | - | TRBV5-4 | CASTFSGSSYEQYF | TGTGCCAGCACATTCAGCGGTAGCTCCTACGAGCAGTACTTC
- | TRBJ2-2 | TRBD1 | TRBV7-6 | CASSSGTGDTGELFF | TGTGCCAGCAGTTCAGGGACAGGGGACACCGGGGAGCTGTTTTTT
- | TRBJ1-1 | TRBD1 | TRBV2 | CASSDNPGGLRYTEAFF | TGTGCCAGCAGTGATAATCCAGGGGGGCTGCGTTACACTGAAGCTTTCTTT
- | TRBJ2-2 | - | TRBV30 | CAWSAFRQVGGELFF | TGTGCCTGGAGTGCGTTTCGACAGGTGGGCGGGGAGCTGTTTTTT
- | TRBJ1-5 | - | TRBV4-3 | CASSQEQGSGQPQHF | TGCGCCAGCAGCCAGGAACAGGGATCTGGGCAGCCCCAGCATTTT
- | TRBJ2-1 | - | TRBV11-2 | CASSQGKNRDNEQFF | TGTGCCAGCAGCCAGGGCAAAAACCGGGACAACGAGCAGTTCTTC
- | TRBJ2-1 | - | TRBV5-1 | CASSLERPSSYNEQFF | TGCGCCAGCAGCTTGGAGCGTCCGAGCTCCTACAATGAGCAGTTCTTC
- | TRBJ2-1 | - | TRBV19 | CASSIEQTLYNEQFF | TGTGCCAGTAGTATTGAACAGACCCTGTACAATGAGCAGTTCTTC
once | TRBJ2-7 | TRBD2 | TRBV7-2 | CASSNRGGSSYEQYF | TGTGCCAGCAGCAACCGGGGGGGGTCCTCCTACGAGCAGTACTTC
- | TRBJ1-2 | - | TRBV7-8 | CASSSRVAPSYGYTF | TGTGCCAGCAGTTCACGTGTGGCTCCGTCCTATGGCTACACCTTC
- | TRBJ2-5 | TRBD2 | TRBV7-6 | CASSLEISSSGEQETQYF | TGTGCCAGCAGCTTAGAGATCTCGTCTAGCGGGGAACAAGAGACCCAGTACTTC
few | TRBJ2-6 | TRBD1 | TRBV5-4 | CASSPGQGRTLGANVLTF | TGTGCCAGCAGCCCCGGACAGGGACGGACTCTGGGGGCCAACGTCCTGACTTTC
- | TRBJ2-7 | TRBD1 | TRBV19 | CASTPTGSYEQYF | TGTGCCAGTACCCCGACAGGGTCCTACGAGCAGTACTTC
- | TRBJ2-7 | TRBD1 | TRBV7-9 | CASRGAGTGGSYEQYF | TGTGCCAGCAGAGGCGCCGGGACAGGGGGCTCCTACGAGCAGTACTTC
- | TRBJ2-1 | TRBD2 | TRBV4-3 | CASSQRSGGAAEQFF | TGCGCCAGCAGCCAACGAAGCGGGGGGGCCGCTGAGCAGTTCTTC
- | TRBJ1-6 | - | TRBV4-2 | CASSQGSLRDYNSPLHF | TGTGCCAGCAGCCAAGGATCCCTGAGGGACTATAATTCACCCCTCCACTTT